The present T cell receptor beta chain was sequenced within a study of cytomegalovirus exposure and HLA in healthy donors listed by TCRdb under 2017. For the study in its entirety: An earlier analysis of approximately 640 of the donors reported about 250 Gb of sequence data and 117 million unique TCR beta sequences from about 179 million T cells. Of the roughly 400 genotyped donors, over 65% fell in the genetic ancestry cluster associated with self-reported Caucasian donors. The study was designed to test whether signatures of past pathogen exposure could be identified by cataloging public T cell receptors. Donor age, sex, ethnicity and CMV serostatus were collected together with the repertoire data. Rather than drawing on any new phenotypic data, the later analysis identified candidate immune exposures from TCR beta sequences and the way those sequences occurred across donors. All discovery cohort repertoires had been generated on a single sequencing platform. About 280 gigabases of sequencing data and approximately 91 million unique TCR sequences made up an early release that covered nearly 650 HLA-typed donors. Genome-wide SNP genotypes for about 60% of the roughly 670 donors were used in a later genetic analysis, which treated that subset as a discovery cohort. HLA typing covered class I and class II loci at four-digit resolution. Across some 400 genotyped donors of the cohort, an average of about 200,000 unique TCR beta nucleotide sequences per donor were sequenced, and approximately 17% of those sequences were non-productive. High-throughput TCR immunosequencing, statistical association of individual TCRs with disease status, and machine learning were combined to predict cytomegalovirus infection status. Roughly 5 DR-DQ haplotypes were handled as single units for association and clustering, since linkage in the cohort was strong. Typing coverage differed by locus: A, B, C, DRB1 and DQB1 were typed in roughly 629-630 donors, DQA1 in about 550, DPA1 in around 600, and DPB1 in 450 to 490. A later analysis re-analyzed previously published TCR beta repertoires from hundreds of donors and added high-resolution HLA genotyping to study TCR occurrence patterns. In addition to the first cohort of 500 to 850 subjects, a separate validation cohort of about 120 different subjects was used. The study used immunosequencing to profile the T cell repertoires of more than 650 subjects and linked those repertoires to cytomegalovirus serostatus. To decide whether each TCR beta V gene segment behaved as functional or pseudogenic, an earlier analysis of 587 of the donors relied on high-throughput TCR beta sequencing. Results and caveats for the whole study, not just this receptor: A further reported finding was that TCR beta sequences accurately predicted the HLA-A and HLA-B alleles for most subjects in the first cohort. Most TCR sequences were seen in very few donors, while some public TCRs were found in many individuals. Because the 87-base-pair reads could not distinguish some IMGT-functional V segments, including TRBV6-2 and TRBV6-3, those segments were excluded. According to the authors, the approach could potentially be generalized to other disease states and immunological phenotypes. Several of the top co-occurrence clusters appeared to be linked to parvovirus B19, influenza, CMV and Epstein-Barr virus, according to a later analysis. The classifier was reported to diagnose cytomegalovirus status with high specificity and sensitivity in both the original and validation cohorts. In this cohort, only TCR beta chains were sequenced, and detectable features were limited by the absence of alpha or paired-chain data. Because some donors lacked HLA typing at each locus, the association tests relied only on the typed subset. An earlier analysis of roughly 570 of the donors showed that most TCR beta V segments appeared in productive rearrangements either about 87% or about 30% of the time, which broadly matched IMGT annotations. Because counts were too low, 15 to 20 rarely observed V segments, including chromosome 9 orphons, were left out of the earlier analysis of some 640 of the donors. In vitro tests confirmed that a few of the cytomegalovirus-associated TCR beta chains recognize cytomegalovirus antigens. Correlated functional status among segregating V segments might reflect linkage disequilibrium, but an unknown experimental factor could not be ruled out. According to a later genetic analysis, donors in an Asian-associated ancestry cluster had fewer N-insertions in productive TCRs than the roughly 670-donor mean. When HLA alleles, especially DR and DQ, strongly co-occurred, TCR associations were difficult to assign to individual alleles. A later genetic analysis associated a missense DCLRE1C variant with V-gene and J-gene trimming of TCR beta chains, and an independent cohort replicated the association. A cluster of highly shared sequence variants was judged likely to represent a technical artifact of the sequencing pipeline. Roughly uniform sequencing depth across donors was assumed in presence/absence analyses, although this assumption may not hold. A later analysis associated around 16,000 TCR beta sequences with specific HLA alleles at a false discovery rate of 0.05. According to a later analysis, TCR association rates differed among HLA loci, with DRB1 alleles showing the most associated TCRs and HLA-C alleles showing the fewest. In the study, around 150 TCR beta chains were listed as associated with cytomegalovirus. Compared with equally common non-associated chains, HLA-associated TCR beta chains in a later analysis were more clonally expanded and had lower generation probabilities. According to a later analysis, most CMV-associated TCR beta chains appeared to be HLA-restricted, and the HLA associations seemed to be driven largely by CMV exposure. Immune exposure information for the cohort was limited to CMV serostatus.

Points on this clone: This clone's antigen is unknown. Base qualities are missing; no much larger clone stands one base away.

In total, approximately 700 healthy bone marrow donors made up the cohort. Cohort members were all nominally healthy when sampled, although unrecorded immune exposures were likely present. The donor tested CMV seropositive, placing the donor among the 250 to 350 seropositive members of the cohort. A peripheral blood sample was collected from each donor, and TCR beta sequencing was performed on peripheral blood mononuclear cells. Genomic DNA extraction from the blood cell samples was performed with the Qiagen DNeasy Blood Extraction Kit. Library construction relied on the immunoSEQ multiplex PCR assay. For the multiplex PCR, a mixture combining 60 forward primers for TCR Vbeta segments and 13 reverse primers for TCR Jbeta segments was used. The CDR3 region of rearranged TCR beta genes was amplified from genomic DNA with a multiplex PCR assay. The Illumina HiSeq System was used to sequence the amplified TCR beta libraries as 87-base-pair reads. For the original study's pipeline: A later analysis counted tens of millions of unique TCR beta chains across the 700 or so repertoires, and around 9.9 million of these chains were shared by at least two donors. Raw reads were error-corrected and collapsed into unique sequences with a nearest-neighbor algorithm that merged closely related sequences to remove PCR and sequencing errors. To assign V, D and J gene segments, CDR3 sequences were aligned to IMGT reference sequences. For a sequence to be retained, at least a six-nucleotide match to both a V gene segment and a J gene segment was required. Rearrangements were called productive when the CDR3 lacked stop codons and stayed in frame with V and J; all others were non-productive. Following IMGT convention, CDR3 was defined as the stretch from the second conserved V-encoded cysteine up to the conserved J-encoded phenylalanine. In an earlier analysis of more than 550 of the donors, sequences lacking an unambiguous match to a single V gene segment were excluded. In an earlier analysis of some 590 of the donors, a V segment was called functional when productive rearrangements were above 56.7%, and segregating when the standard deviation between donors exceeded 5%. To diagnose cytomegalovirus status from the catalog of TCR beta chain sequences, a statistical classification framework was built. In a later analysis, TCR nucleotide sequences were compared against IMGT/GENE-DB human TR gene sequences so that V and J genes could be assigned. A later analysis assigned CDR3 sequences and most-parsimonious VDJ recombination scenarios with the TCRdist pipeline. A later analysis defined each TCR beta chain by its CDR3 amino acid sequence plus V-gene family, and excluded reads lacking a unique V-gene family. As a way to deal with suspected cross-contamination and a sequencing artifact, a later analysis dropped roughly 620 nucleotide sequences that were highly shared and had low generation probability. In a later analysis, a clonal expansion index for each public chain was calculated from normalized within-repertoire ranks of inferred template counts. A later analysis computed generation probabilities with a VDJ recombination model fitted to out-of-frame rearrangements, and checked the results against IGoR. A later analysis scored TCR-TCR, TCR-HLA and TCR-CMV co-occurrence with hypergeometric tests, applying a repertoire-size bias correction to TCR pairs. In a later analysis, false discovery rates were estimated by permuting HLA or CMV assignments 20 times. In a later analysis, co-occurring TCRs were grouped with DBSCAN, and TCRdist sequence similarity was added when clustering was performed within HLA-allele-positive subsets. Repertoires with fewer than 30,000 or more than 120,000 public chains, plus five repertoires with anomalous nucleotide sharing, were excluded from co-occurrence clustering. This immuneACCESS table, as held by TCRdb, lists in-frame sequences with V and J called but not all clones. Of the missing ones, under half trace to an unresolved V gene in checked studies; the others have no known cause. Clone size and the V and J calls come from that table; the DNA yielded D and trimming. The table for this sample lists roughly 120,000 clones; around 68% of them were counted only once. Together, the top ten hold around 4% of the sample.

The germline ends are 18 bases apart after V is trimmed by 6 bases and J by 9 bases. The CDR3, cysteine through phenylalanine, is 13 amino acids long. Just CDR3 DNA is preserved here, 39 bases in frame from base 1. The germline V gene supplies CDR1 SGHRS and CDR2 YFSETQ. The rearrangement combines TRBV5-1 with TRBJ2-5; a tentative D match to TRBD2 spans 6 bases. Sample: PBMCs. The TCR comes from a woman aged 40 to 50 in good health and CMV-seropositive. The CDR3 region reads CASTPRVGEAQYF. The nucleotide sequence is given as TGCGCCAGCACCCCCCGGGTAGGGGAGGCCCAGTACTTC. The CDR3 plus the reference TRBV5-1 and TRBJ2-5 genes for the other parts give the full variable domain: KAGVTQTPRYLIKTRGQQVTLSCSPISGHRSVSWYQQTPGQGLQFLFEYFSETQRNKGNFPGRFSGRQFSNSRSEMNVSTLELGDSALYLCASTPRVGEAQYFGPGTRLLVL.